These 23 T cell receptor beta chains originate from one sample sequenced in a study of beta chain features in type 1 diabetes (dated by TCRdb to the late 2010s). Libraries were prepared through the immunoSEQ multiplex PCR assay. The High Capacity cDNA Reverse Transcription Kit was used to reverse transcribe all of the isolated RNA, meaning that expressed TCRB transcripts were what got sequenced. TCRdb took this table from immuneACCESS and kept in-frame rearrangements with V and J called. Such tables lack part of the clones; where checked against another copy, unresolved V genes explain under half of the gap, and the rest is unexplained. A total of roughly 450,000 clones appear in this sample, about an eighth of them only once. Together, the top ten hold over 0.04% of the sample. Source material: naive CD4+ T cells from blood. In the paper's terms, the cell subset or site label means: true naive CD4+ T cells. The receptors were sampled from a woman aged 18-29 years in good health.

The chain is built from TRBV4-3 and TRBJ1-3, with D unresolved. This CDR3 region has 18 residues. With 0 bases removed from V and 0 bases from J, the gap between germline ends came to 15 bases. CDR1 is LGHNA and CDR2 is YSLEER in the germline V gene. The CDR3 is CASSQEILLVSSGNTIYF. The CDR3 DNA follows: TGCGCCAGCAGCCAAGAGATCCTTTTGGTCAGCTCTGGAAACACCATATATTTT.

The gene calls are TRBV7-2 and TRBJ2-7; 9 nucleotides align to TRBD1. The CDR3 covers 15 residues. Per the germline V gene, CDR1 is SGHTA and CDR2 is FQGNSA. The J segment lost 3 bases and the V segment lost 4 bases, leaving 7 bases of the junction unmatched. In DNA, the CDR3 is TGTGCCAGCAGCTCCGGGACAGGGCGGCACTACGAGCAGTACGTC. Residues: CASSSGTGRHYEQYV.

This rearrangement joins TRBV18 to TRBJ2-1; D remains unclear. Trimming removed 2 bases from V and 5 bases from J, with 7 bases in between. The CDR3 loop spans 13 amino acids. The germline CDR1 and CDR2 sequences are KGHSH and LQKENI. This CDR3 is CASSPGQDNEQFF. The CDR3 DNA reads as TGTGCCAGCTCACCAGGGCAGGACAATGAGCAGTTCTTC. Full variable domain (missing parts from reference TRBV18 and TRBJ2-1): NAGVMQNPRHLVRRRGQEARLRCSPMKGHSHVYWYRQLPEEGLKFMVYLQKENIIDESGMPKERFSAEFPKEGPSILRIQQVVRGDSAAYFCASSPGQDNEQFFGPGTRLTVL.

This clone was counted between two and nine times. This chain links TRBV9 with TRBJ2-1, with D possibly matching TRBD1 (6 bases). The CDR3 spans 12 residues. Germline assignment: CDR1 SGDLS and CDR2 YYNGEE. V was clipped by 2 bases and J by 10 bases, with 10 bases between them. CDR3 coding DNA: TGTGCCAGCAGCGTGGGACACGGGGAGCAGTTCTTC. This gives the protein CASSVGHGEQFF.

This clone was counted between two and nine times. This rearrangement joins TRBV30 to TRBJ1-4; D possibly corresponds to TRBD1 (5 bases). CDR3 size: 18 residues. The germline gives CDR1 GTSNPN, CDR2 SVGIG (reference sequence). Trimming stripped 2 bases from V and 5 bases from J, with 24 bases between. CDR3 DNA sequence: TGTGCCTGGAGTCCCATCCGGGGCCTTAAATCGATAAATGAAAAACTGTTTTTT. Translated, it gives CAWSPIRGLKSINEKLFF.

The table lists this clone with a few counts. V and J are TRBV29-1 and TRBJ2-5; D may correspond to TRBD1 or TRBD2 (7 bases each). CDR3 length: 18 residues. Germline lookup yields CDR1 SQVTM and CDR2 ANQGSEA. Trimming shortened V by 0 bases and J by 2 bases, and 22 bases separated the two germline ends. The CDR3 DNA is TGCAGCGTTGAAGATCTAATAGGCCAGGGGGGGCGGCAAGAGACCCAGTACTTC. It specifies CSVEDLIGQGGRQETQYF.

This chain joins TRBV28 and TRBJ2-7; D not certain. Trimming cost V 5 bases and J 4 bases, with 24 bases left between them. Germline-derived CDR1 and CDR2 are MDHEN and SYDVKM. CDR3 size: 17 residues. As DNA, the CDR3 is TGTGCCAGCAGTCAACCATCCGGACCCTTATCCCTTTACGAGCAGTACGTC. As protein: CASSQPSGPLSLYEQYV.

The chain has TRBV9 and TRBJ2-6, with D possibly TRBD1 on 6 matching bases. Germline CDR1 is SGDLS and CDR2 is YYNGEE. The CDR3 totals 18 residues. With 3 bases removed from V and 0 bases from J, the gap between germline ends came to 16 bases. The CDR3, as DNA: TGTGCCAGCAGCGAGAGGACAGTTGTTAACTCTGGGGCCAACGTCCTGACTTTC. Translated, it gives CASSERTVVNSGANVLTF.

The rearrangement joins TRBV2 to TRBJ2-2; D is unresolved. Germline V gives CDR1 SNHLY, CDR2 FYNNEI. V lost 7 bases, J lost 0 bases, and 9 bases lay in between. CDR3 length equals 14 residues. The chain's CDR3 is CASNVAANTGELFF. The CDR3 nucleotides read TGTGCCAGCAACGTGGCAGCGAACACCGGGGAGCTGTTTTTT.

The chain uses TRBV25-1 and TRBJ1-6; no clear D. Germline CDR1 reads MGHDK; CDR2 reads SYGVNS. With 10 bases removed from V and 8 bases from J, the gap between germline ends came to 15 bases. This CDR3 is 13 amino acids long. CDR3 DNA: TGTGCCACTGCGACGGCCTGGGATTCACCCCTCCACTTT. This encodes CATATAWDSPLHF.

The chain couples TRBV7-2 to TRBJ2-7, with a tentative D call TRBD1 (6 bases). Germline values: CDR1 SGHTA, CDR2 FQGNSA. There are 16 residues in the CDR3. Trimming took 1 base from V and 0 from J, leaving 13 bases between them. CDR3 region: CASSLVGGRVSYEQYF. Written as DNA, the CDR3 is TGTGCCAGCAGCTTAGTTGGGGGCAGAGTCTCCTACGAGCAGTACTTC.

The chain uses TRBV9 and TRBJ1-2; 7 nucleotides match TRBD1. CDR1 and CDR2 from the germline V gene are SGDLS and YYNGEE. The trim removed 4 bases at V and 1 base at J, leaving 7 bases unmatched. This CDR3 spans 15 amino acids. The CDR3, as DNA: TGTGCCAGCAGCCCCAATTGGGACAGTAACTATGGCTACACCTTC. It translates to CASSPNWDSNYGYTF. The complete variable domain, with remaining parts taken from reference TRBV9 and TRBJ1-2, reads DSGVTQTPKHLITATGQRVTLRCSPRSGDLSVYWYQQSLDQGLQFLIQYYNGEERAKGNILERFSAQQFPDLHSELNLSSLELGDSALYFCASSPNWDSNYGYTFGSGTRLTVV.

This clone was observed a few times. The V and J genes are TRBV4-1 and TRBJ2-2; the D is unclear. The V gene lost 2 bases and the J gene lost 4 bases, with 8 bases spanning the gap. The CDR3 sequence is 14 residues long. Germline V gene lookup returns CDR1 MGHRA and CDR2 YSYEKL. CDR3 amino acids: CASSQPRSTGELFF. As DNA, the CDR3 is TGCGCCAGCAGCCAACCACGATCCACCGGGGAGCTGTTTTTT.

In this sample, this clone turned up a few times. The rearrangement joins TRBV6-5 to TRBJ2-2; 7 positions agree with TRBD1. CDR1 is MNHEY, CDR2 SVGAGI, per germline. The CDR3 is 16 residues long. V lost 2 bases and J lost 5; bases outside the gene matches: 8. The CDR3 sequence: CASSYPRQGRTGELFF. In DNA, the CDR3 is TGTGCCAGCAGTTACCCTCGACAGGGACGGACCGGGGAGCTGTTTTTT.

This clone appeared a few times. V and J are TRBV4-1 and TRBJ1-6; TRBD1 agrees at 11 bases. Germline loops: CDR1 MGHRA, CDR2 YSYEKL. The J segment lost 7 bases and the V segment lost 1 base, leaving 6 bases of the junction unmatched. The CDR3 is 17 residues long. The CDR3, as DNA: TGCGCCAGCAGCCAAGCTGGACAGGGGGCGATCAATTCACCCCTCCACTTT. Translating gives CASSQAGQGAINSPLHF.

The chain employs TRBV14 and TRBJ1-1; no reliable D call. Germline CDR1 reads SGHDN; CDR2 reads FVKESK. With 6 bases removed from V and 1 base from J, the gap between germline ends came to 9 bases. This CDR3 spans 13 amino acids. CDR3 nucleotide sequence: TGTGCCAGCAGGTTAAGACAGAACACTGAAGCTTTCTTT. This gives the protein CASRLRQNTEAFF.

The sample holds a few counts of this clone. The J gene is TRBJ1-3, the V gene TRBV7-9, with TRBD1 identical over 7 bases. Germline lookup yields CDR1 SEHNR and CDR2 FQNEAQ (reference sequence). With 5 bases clipped from V and 4 bases from J, the junction kept 5 bases outside the gene matches. This CDR3 has 14 residues. The CDR3 protein is CASSHRGAGNTIYF. CDR3 nucleotides: TGTGCCAGCAGCCACAGGGGAGCCGGAAACACCATATATTTT.

This clone has only a few counts. CDR3 sequence reads: CASSLAPILAGTDTQYF. CDR3 sequence (DNA): TGTGCCAGCAGCTTAGCACCTATCCTTGCGGGCACAGATACGCAGTATTTT. The chain employs TRBV7-9 and TRBJ2-3; D gene unclear. The CDR3 is 17 amino acids. Trimming took off 0 bases at V and 1 base at J, with 14 bases between the two ends. Germline V gene lookup returns CDR1 SEHNR and CDR2 FQNEAQ (reference sequence).

The table lists this clone with a count of one. The chain links TRBV7-9 to TRBJ2-7, with a tentative D call TRBD1 (6 bases). The V and J ends lost 4 bases and 5 bases respectively, with 12 bases between them. The CDR3 runs to 13 residues. Germline CDR1 and CDR2: SEHNR and FQNEAQ (reference sequence). The CDR3 is CASSSYRDNEQYV. Written as DNA, the CDR3 is TGTGCCAGCAGCTCGTACAGGGACAACGAGCAGTACGTC.

This clone was observed many times. The sample contains more than one DNA sequence encoding this CDR3. The chain uses TRBV13 and TRBJ1-2, with D possibly matching TRBD1 (5 bases). The CDR3 covers 15 residues. With 4 bases removed from V and 7 bases from J, the gap between germline ends came to 19 bases. From germline, CDR1 is PRHDT and CDR2 FYEKMQ (reference sequence). CDR3 sequence reads: CASSSTHLQGGGYTF. CDR3 sequence (DNA): TGTGCCAGCAGCTCAACACATCTTCAGGGTGGTGGCTACACCTTC.

V is TRBV29-1 and J is TRBJ2-5; unclear D gene. The CDR3 consists of 14 residues. Germline CDR1 is SQVTM and CDR2 is ANQGSEA. Trimming pared 1 base from V and 5 bases from J, leaving 14 bases between. This CDR3 is CSVEGRQLRETQYF. For the CDR3, the DNA is TGCAGCGTTGAAGGCCGGCAACTCCGGGAGACCCAGTACTTC. The variable domain in full, with the rest retrieved from reference TRBV29-1 and TRBJ2-5, is SAVISQKPSRDICQRGTSLTIQCQVDSQVTMMFWYRQQPGQSLTLIATANQGSEATYESGFVIDKFPISRPNLTFSTLTVSNMSPEDSSIYLCSVEGRQLRETQYFGPGTRLLVL.

This clone was seen a few times. The gene calls are TRBV10-3 and TRBJ1-4; tentatively, D is TRBD1 (6 bases). This CDR3 has 15 amino acids. Trimming pared 2 bases from V and 4 bases from J, leaving 11 bases between. Germline lookup yields CDR1 ENHRY and CDR2 SYGVKD. The CDR3 protein is CAISEQTGRNEKLFF. The DNA for the CDR3 is TGTGCCATCAGTGAGCAGACAGGCCGTAATGAAAAACTGTTTTTT.

This clone was recorded a few times. The chain combines TRBV6-5 with TRBJ2-7; D gene unclear. The V end was cut by 11 bases, the J end by 9 bases, with 11 bases between. The length of the CDR3 is 9 residues. In germline, CDR1 is MNHEY, CDR2 SVGAGI. As DNA, the CDR3 is TGTGCCCCTCCAATGGGGCAGTACGTC. Its translation: CAPPMGQYV.